This T cell receptor (beta chain) appears in the sequencing data of a study of vaccination and CD4 T cells after COVID-19. For this clonotype: Its specificity is unknown.

Trimming removed 5 bases from V and 6 bases from J; junction bases left unmatched: 7. CDR3 size: 15 residues. The study sequenced cultured CD4+ T cell DNA using the Oncomine TCR Beta short-read assay. TCRdb reprocessed the PCR reads with MiXCR, giving one entry per CDR3 protein. The sample shows about 13,000 distinct CDR3 sequences, 30% to 35% of them seen only once. Treatment in this sample: roughly nine-day PBMC culture with coronavirus spike peptide pools or control peptides (ViraFEST assay). The chain recombines TRBV12-3 or TRBV12-4 with TRBJ2-7, with TRBD2 matching 13 bases. The sequence was collected from a human donor who had recovered from COVID-19. The sample taken for sequencing was CD4+ T cells from blood, cultured in vitro. CDR3 amino acids: CASSPRTSGRGEQYF. The CDR3 DNA sequence: TGTGCCAGCAGTCCTAGGACTAGCGGGAGAGGCGAGCAGTACTTC.